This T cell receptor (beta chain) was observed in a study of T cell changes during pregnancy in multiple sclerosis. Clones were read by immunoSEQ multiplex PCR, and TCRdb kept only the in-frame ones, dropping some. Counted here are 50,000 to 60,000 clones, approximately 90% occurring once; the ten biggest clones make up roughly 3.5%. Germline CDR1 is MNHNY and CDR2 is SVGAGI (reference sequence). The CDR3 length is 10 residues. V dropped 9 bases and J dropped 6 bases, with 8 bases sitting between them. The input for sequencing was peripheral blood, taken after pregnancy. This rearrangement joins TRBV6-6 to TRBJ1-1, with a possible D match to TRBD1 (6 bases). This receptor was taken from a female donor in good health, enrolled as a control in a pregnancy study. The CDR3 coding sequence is TGTGCCAGTGAGGGGGCTGAAGCTTTCTTT. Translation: CASEGAEAFF.